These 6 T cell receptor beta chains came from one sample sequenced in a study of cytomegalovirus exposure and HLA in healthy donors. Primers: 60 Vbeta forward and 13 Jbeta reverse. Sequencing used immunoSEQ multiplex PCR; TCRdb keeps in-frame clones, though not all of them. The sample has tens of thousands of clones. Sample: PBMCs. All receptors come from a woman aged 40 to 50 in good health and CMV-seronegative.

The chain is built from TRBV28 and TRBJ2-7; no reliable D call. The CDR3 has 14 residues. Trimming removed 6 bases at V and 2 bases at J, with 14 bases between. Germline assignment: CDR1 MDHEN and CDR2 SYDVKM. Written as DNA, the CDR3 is TGTGCCAGCAGCCCAAGACTGTTTACCTACGAGCAGTACTTC. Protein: CASSPRLFTYEQYF.

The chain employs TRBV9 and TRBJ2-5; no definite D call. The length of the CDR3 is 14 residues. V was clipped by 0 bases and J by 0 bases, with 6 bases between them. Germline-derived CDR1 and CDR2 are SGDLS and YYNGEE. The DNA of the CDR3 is TGTGCCAGCAGCGTAGATCCGTACCAAGAGACCCAGTACTTC. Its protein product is CASSVDPYQETQYF.

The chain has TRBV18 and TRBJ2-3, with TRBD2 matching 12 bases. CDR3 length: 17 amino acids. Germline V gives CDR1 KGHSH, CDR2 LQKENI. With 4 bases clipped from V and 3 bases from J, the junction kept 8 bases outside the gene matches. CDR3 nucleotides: TGTGCCAGCTCACAACTCGTCGGACTAGCGGGAACAGATACGCAGTATTTT. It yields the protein CASSQLVGLAGTDTQYF.

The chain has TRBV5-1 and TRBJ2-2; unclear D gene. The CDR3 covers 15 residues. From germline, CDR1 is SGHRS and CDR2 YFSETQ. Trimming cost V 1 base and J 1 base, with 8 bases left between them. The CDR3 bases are TGCGCCAGCAGCTTGATACAACAGAACACCGGGGAGCTGTTTTTT. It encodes CASSLIQQNTGELFF. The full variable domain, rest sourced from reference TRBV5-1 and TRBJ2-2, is KAGVTQTPRYLIKTRGQQVTLSCSPISGHRSVSWYQQTPGQGLQFLFEYFSETQRNKGNFPGRFSGRQFSNSRSEMNVSTLELGDSALYLCASSLIQQNTGELFFGEGSRLTVL.

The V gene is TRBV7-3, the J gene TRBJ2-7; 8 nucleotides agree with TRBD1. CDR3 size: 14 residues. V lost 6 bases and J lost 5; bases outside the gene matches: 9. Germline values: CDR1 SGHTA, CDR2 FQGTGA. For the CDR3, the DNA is TGTGCCAGCAGTCTTGACAGGGGCGGGGACGAGCAGTACTTC. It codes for CASSLDRGGDEQYF.

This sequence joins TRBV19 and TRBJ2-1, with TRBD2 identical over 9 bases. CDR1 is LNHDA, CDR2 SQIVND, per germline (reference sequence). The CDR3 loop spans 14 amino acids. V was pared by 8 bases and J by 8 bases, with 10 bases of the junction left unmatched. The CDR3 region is CASATSGYNHEQFF. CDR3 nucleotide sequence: TGTGCCAGTGCAACTAGCGGGTATAACCATGAGCAGTTCTTC.